These T cell receptor beta chains were read from a single sample in a study of blood T cell repertoires in COVID-19. Assay used: immunoSEQ multiplex PCR; TCRdb lists only in-frame clones, some missing. The table records about 140,000 clones, about 91% of them present only once. The sequencing sample was made of peripheral blood. The receptors stem from a woman aged 55 to 70 with acute or convalescent COVID-19. CDR3s include the opening cysteine and the closing phenylalanine or tryptophan. A D gene is named only where the DNA matches it firmly. The listing skips clone size in some rows; elsewhere it reads once, few, many or a size class.

clone size,V gene,D gene,J gene,CDR3 DNA,CDR3 protein
-,TRBV6-4,-,TRBJ1-6,TGTGCCAGCAGTGACTCCGGGGAGGTAGGCTCACCCCTCCACTTT,CASSDSGEVGSPLHF
-,TRBV5-1,-,TRBJ1-2,TGCGCCAGCAGCTTGGTCGCAGGAAACAACTATGGCTACACCTTC,CASSLVAGNNYGYTF
-,TRBV29-1,TRBD1,TRBJ2-7,TGCAGCGTTGAAGATCAGGGGGCGAGGACGCAGTACTTC,CSVEDQGARTQYF
-,TRBV19,-,TRBJ2-5,TGTGCCAGTAGTATGATGAGGGTGAGAGGCGAGACCCAGTACTTC,CASSMMRVRGETQYF
-,TRBV5-1,TRBD2,TRBJ2-3,TGCGCCAGCAGCTTCGGACTAGCTCAGAGCACAGATACGCAGTATTTT,CASSFGLAQSTDTQYF
-,TRBV7-2,-,TRBJ1-6,TGTGCCAGCAGCTTGTCTCCGTCGCCCCTCCACTTT,CASSLSPSPLHF
-,TRBV30,-,TRBJ1-5,TGTGCCTGGTCGGGGGGAGCCCGCAATCAGCCCCAGCATTTT,CAWSGGARNQPQHF
-,TRBV2,TRBD1,TRBJ2-7,TGTGCCAGCAGACCCACAGGGGCACTCTACGAGCAGTACTTC,CASRPTGALYEQYF
-,TRBV7-9,TRBD1,TRBJ2-1,TGTGCCAGCAGCTCCAGGGGGCGTGATGAGCAGTTCTTC,CASSSRGRDEQFF
-,TRBV19,-,TRBJ1-2,TGTGCCACCCAGGCCAGCCCCCTCGGCGGCTACACCTTC,CATQASPLGGYTF
-,TRBV6-5,-,TRBJ1-5,TGTGCCAGCAGTTACGGGCAACAGCATCAGCCCCAGCATTTT,CASSYGQQHQPQHF
-,TRBV7-2,-,TRBJ2-3,TGTGCCAGCAGCTTATACCGGTCAGATACGCAGTATTTT,CASSLYRSDTQYF
-,TRBV10-3,-,TRBJ1-1,TGTGCCATCAGGGATGGGACCGGGACTCCGAACACTGAAGCTTTCTTT,CAIRDGTGTPNTEAFF
-,TRBV30,TRBD1,TRBJ1-2,TGTGCCTGGGCCGGGACAGGGGCCTATGGCTACACCTTC,CAWAGTGAYGYTF
-,TRBV3-1/TRBV3-2,-,TRBJ1-1,TGTGCCAGCAGCCAAGATCTATCAAAAGCTTTCTTT,CASSQDLSKAFF
-,TRBV3-1/TRBV3-2,-,TRBJ2-4,TGTGCCAGCAGCCAAGAGTGGACTACATCCAAAAACATTCAGTACTTC,CASSQEWTTSKNIQYF
-,TRBV2,-,TRBJ2-2,TGTGCCAGCAGTGAAGCGGGGGGATTGTTTTTT,CASSEAGGLFF
-,TRBV11-2,TRBD2,TRBJ2-1,TGTGCCAGCAGCTTACTAGCGGGGGGGCAGAATGAGCAGTTCTTC,CASSLLAGGQNEQFF
-,TRBV4-3,TRBD1,TRBJ1-2,TGCGCCAGCGGAACAGGGGGCTTGTGGGGCTACACCTTC,CASGTGGLWGYTF
-,TRBV12-3/TRBV12-4,TRBD2,TRBJ2-3,TGTGCCAGCAGTTTATCTAGCGGGGGGCAGTATTTT,CASSLSSGGQYF
-,TRBV7-3,TRBD2,TRBJ2-3,TGTGCCAGCAGCTTAAGCGGGGGGGCCACAGATACGCAGTATTTT,CASSLSGGATDTQYF
-,TRBV7-2,TRBD2,TRBJ2-1,TGTGCCAGCAGCTTAGAGCTGTTAGCGGGGGCCTCCTACAATGAGCAGTTCTTC,CASSLELLAGASYNEQFF
once,TRBV7-9,TRBD1,TRBJ1-1,TGTGCCAGCAGCTTGGGACAGGGGGACGGCGAAGCTTTCTTT,CASSLGQGDGEAFF
-,TRBV7-2,-,TRBJ2-2,TGTGCCAGCACAGCGGGCCCCCGCGGGGAGCTGTTTTTT,CASTAGPRGELFF
-,TRBV7-9,-,TRBJ1-1,TGTGCCAGCATCCTAGCGGCTTACGAGGGTGAAGCTTTCTTT,CASILAAYEGEAFF
-,TRBV28,TRBD1,TRBJ1-2,TGTGCCAGCAGCGAGACAGGGGGGATCTATGGCTACACCTTC,CASSETGGIYGYTF
-,TRBV6-1,TRBD2,TRBJ2-7,TGTGCCAGCAGTGAGTTAGCGGGCTCCTACGAGCAGTACTTC,CASSELAGSYEQYF
-,TRBV7-2,-,TRBJ1-2,TGTGCCAGCAGCCCACCCCGTGGACTGGCAAACTATGGCTACACCTTC,CASSPPRGLANYGYTF
-,TRBV9,-,TRBJ1-2,TGTGCCAGCAGCGGTCGGACCCGGGGATGGGGCTACACCTTC,CASSGRTRGWGYTF
-,TRBV28,TRBD1,TRBJ1-2,TGTGCCAGCAGAAGGACAGGGCGCTATGGCTACACCTTC,CASRRTGRYGYTF
-,TRBV4-1,TRBD1,TRBJ2-2,TGCGCCAGCAGCCCTCCGGACAGGGTAGGCACCGGGGAGCTGTTTTTT,CASSPPDRVGTGELFF
-,TRBV5-1,TRBD1,TRBJ2-7,TGCGCCAGCAGCCTAGGACAGGCTGCCTCCTACGAGCAGTACTTC,CASSLGQAASYEQYF
-,TRBV5-1,-,TRBJ2-3,TGCGCCAGCAGCTTGGTTCCGTACACAGATACGCAGTATTTT,CASSLVPYTDTQYF
-,TRBV4-3,TRBD2,TRBJ2-3,TGCGCCAGCAGCCAAGAAGCGGGGGGGGTATATACGCAGTATTTT,CASSQEAGGVYTQYF
-,TRBV2,TRBD2,TRBJ2-1,TGTGCCAGCAGCCATTCGATCTGGACTAGCGGGGAGTCCTACAATGAGCAGTTCTTC,CASSHSIWTSGESYNEQFF
-,TRBV27,-,TRBJ2-4,TGTGCCAGCAGTTTGGCAGCCAAAAACATTCAGTACTTC,CASSLAAKNIQYF
-,TRBV3-1/TRBV3-2,-,TRBJ2-7,TGTGCCAGCAGCCAATCCGGGAAGCAGTACTTC,CASSQSGKQYF
-,TRBV9,TRBD2,TRBJ2-2,TGTGCCAGCAGCGTAGCTACAGTGCGGGGGGGCCCAGACACCGGGGAGCTGTTTTTT,CASSVATVRGGPDTGELFF
-,TRBV28,TRBD1,TRBJ2-7,TGTGCCAGCCTACCACCCCAGGGACAGTTCTACGAGCAGTACTTC,CASLPPQGQFYEQYF
-,TRBV19,-,TRBJ2-1,TGTGCCAGTAGTATAGTATGGGGGCCTCCAAGATCCTACAATGAGCAGTTCTTC,CASSIVWGPPRSYNEQFF
-,TRBV11-2,-,TRBJ2-7,TGTGCCAGCAGCCGTGACGCGGGGAGCCCAAACTACGAGCAGTACTTC,CASSRDAGSPNYEQYF
few,TRBV6-5,TRBD2,TRBJ2-2,TGTGCCAGCAGTTTAGGACTAGCGGGGGTCGGCGGGGAGCTGTTTTTT,CASSLGLAGVGGELFF
once,TRBV18,-,TRBJ1-1,TGTGCCAGCTCCCTGGCGGTTGTGGCGGGGCCTATGAACACTGAAGCTTTCTTT,CASSLAVVAGPMNTEAFF
-,TRBV4-2,TRBD1,TRBJ1-4,TGTGCCAGCAGCCAATACTCAGGGGGGAGTGAAAAACTGTTTTTT,CASSQYSGGSEKLFF
-,TRBV9,-,TRBJ1-2,TGTGCCAGCAGCGGCCTCCAACAGGGAGCTAACTATGGCTACACCTTC,CASSGLQQGANYGYTF
once,TRBV28,-,TRBJ1-1,TGTGCCAGCAGTTTCGGGGGGGCTGAAGCTTTCTTT,CASSFGGAEAFF
-,TRBV19,TRBD2,TRBJ2-7,TGTGCCAGTAGCCGCCTAGCGGGGGGCTCCTACGAGCAGTACTTC,CASSRLAGGSYEQYF
-,TRBV18,-,TRBJ1-6,TGTGCCAGCTCACTCAACAGGGATTCACCCCTCCACTTT,CASSLNRDSPLHF
-,TRBV2,-,TRBJ2-6,TGTGCCAGCAGTGAGGGCGCTGGGGCCAACGTCCTGACTTTC,CASSEGAGANVLTF
-,TRBV24-1,-,TRBJ2-1,TGTGCCACCAGTGATTGGCAGGGAAGGAATGAGCAGTTCTTC,CATSDWQGRNEQFF
-,TRBV29-1,-,TRBJ2-7,TGCAGCGTTACAGGGTTAGTCTCCTACGAGCAGTACTTC,CSVTGLVSYEQYF
few,TRBV27,TRBD1,TRBJ1-4,TGTGCCAGCAGCGAGGGACGGGGACAGGAAAAACTGTTTTTT,CASSEGRGQEKLFF
-,TRBV4-3,-,TRBJ2-1,TGCGCCAGCAGCCAAGATTCGCAGCCGAGGGAGCAGTTCTTC,CASSQDSQPREQFF
-,TRBV7-2,-,TRBJ2-5,TGTGCCAGCAGCAATGGGCAGGGATGGGAGACCCAGTACTTC,CASSNGQGWETQYF
-,TRBV4-1,TRBD1,TRBJ2-7,TGCGCCAGCAGCCAAGAAAAAAACAGGGGGATGTACGAGCAGTACTTC,CASSQEKNRGMYEQYF
few,TRBV4-3,TRBD1,TRBJ1-1,TGCGCCAGCAGCCGAGGACAGGGAACGAACACTGAAGCTTTCTTT,CASSRGQGTNTEAFF
-,TRBV6-5,-,TRBJ1-1,TGTGCCAGCACCAGGGTAAACACTGAAGCTTTCTTT,CASTRVNTEAFF
-,TRBV7-9,TRBD1,TRBJ2-2,TGTGCCAGCAGCTTAGCAAAGGACAGGGCCGGGGAGCTGTTTTTT,CASSLAKDRAGELFF
-,TRBV11-3,TRBD2,TRBJ2-1,TGTGCCAGCAGCTTTAGCGGGGGGTCCTACAATGAGCAGTTCTTC,CASSFSGGSYNEQFF
-,TRBV9,-,TRBJ1-6,TGTGCCAGCAGCCCCAAGTTACGGCAGGGGATCTCACCCCTCCACTTT,CASSPKLRQGISPLHF